This TCR beta chain was documented in a study of CD8 T cells in Susac syndrome. Study-wide results and caveats: The study conceded that its TCR sequencing and HLA analysis involved relatively few individuals.

RNA amounts of about 0.5 to 1 ug underwent reverse transcription with random hexamers. Amplification of TCR beta CDR3 across 54 Vbeta and 13 Jbeta was performed with immunoSEQ multiplex PCR. One entry per CDR3 protein, called by TCRdb with MiXCR from the immunoSEQ multiplex PCR reads. The sample records approximately 110,000 distinct CDR3 sequences, over 85% being singletons. Peripheral blood CD8+ and CD4+ T cells were profiled by TCR beta sequencing. The study used healthy donors as controls matched for age and sex. V dropped 6 bases and J dropped 4 bases, with 15 bases sitting between them. CDR1 and CDR2 from the germline V gene are SGHVS and FQNEAQ. The CDR3 totals 14 residues. Points on this clonotype: The target antigen is unknown.

The sequencing input was CD4+ T cells from PBMCs. The J gene is TRBJ1-1, the V gene TRBV7-8; D perhaps matches TRBD1 (5 bases). The TCR originated in a human donor in good health. DNA of the CDR3: TGTGCCAGCAGTTCCAGGGCCGGGACCACTGAAGCTTTCTTT. Encoded protein: CASSSRAGTTEAFF.